The T cell receptor beta chain described here comes from a study of spatial heterogeneity in lung cancer. The CDR3 is made up of 13 amino acids. V was pared by 2 bases and J by 4 bases, with 8 bases between. The germline gives CDR1 MNHNS, CDR2 SASEGT. Time point of the sample: sample taken at primary tumor resection. Whole RNA from tumor, nontumor lung or frozen PBMC was sequenced unsorted. In its sample, this clonotype was seen many times. TCRdb re-called the 5' RACE reads with MiXCR, one entry per CDR3 protein. In the table there are tens of thousands of distinct CDR3 sequences, around an eighth of which are singletons.

The sample was PBMCs, taken at surgery. The chain employs TRBV6-1 and TRBJ1-1, with a weak D call TRBD1 (5 bases). The sequence was collected from a male donor with early-stage non-small cell lung cancer. The CDR3 bases are TGTGCCAGCAGTGAACAGGGCCGCACTGAAGCTTTCTTT. Its protein product is CASSEQGRTEAFF.